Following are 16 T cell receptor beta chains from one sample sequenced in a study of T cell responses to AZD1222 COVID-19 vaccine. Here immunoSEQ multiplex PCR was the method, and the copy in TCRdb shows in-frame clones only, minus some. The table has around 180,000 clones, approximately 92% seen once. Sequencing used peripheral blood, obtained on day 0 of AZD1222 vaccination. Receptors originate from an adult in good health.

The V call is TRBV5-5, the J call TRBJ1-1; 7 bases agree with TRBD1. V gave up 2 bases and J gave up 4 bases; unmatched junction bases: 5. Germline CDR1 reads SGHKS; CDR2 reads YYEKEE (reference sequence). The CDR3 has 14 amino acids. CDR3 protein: CASSLLDRVTEAFF. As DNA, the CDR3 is TGTGCCAGCAGCTTACTTGACAGGGTCACTGAAGCTTTCTTT.

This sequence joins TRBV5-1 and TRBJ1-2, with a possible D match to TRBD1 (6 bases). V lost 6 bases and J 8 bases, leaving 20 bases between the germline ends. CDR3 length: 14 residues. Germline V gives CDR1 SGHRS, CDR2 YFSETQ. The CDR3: CASTYLQGAGGYTF. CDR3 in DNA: TGCGCCAGCACCTACCTACAGGGAGCTGGAGGCTACACCTTC. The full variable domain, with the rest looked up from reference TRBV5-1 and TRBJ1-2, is KAGVTQTPRYLIKTRGQQVTLSCSPISGHRSVSWYQQTPGQGLQFLFEYFSETQRNKGNFPGRFSGRQFSNSRSEMNVSTLELGDSALYLCASTYLQGAGGYTFGSGTRLTVV.

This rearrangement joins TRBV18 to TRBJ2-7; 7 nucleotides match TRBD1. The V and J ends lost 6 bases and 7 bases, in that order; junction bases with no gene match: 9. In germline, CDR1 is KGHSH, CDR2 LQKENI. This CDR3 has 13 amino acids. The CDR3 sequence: CASSRQGVGEQYV. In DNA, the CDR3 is TGTGCCAGCTCGAGACAGGGAGTGGGAGAGCAGTACGTC.

The CDR3 sequence: CASSETGGETQYF. For the CDR3, the DNA is TGTGCCAGCAGTGAAACCGGCGGGGAGACCCAGTACTTC. V gene TRBV25-1 combines with J gene TRBJ2-5, with D maybe TRBD2 (5 bases). V lost 2 bases to trimming and J lost 5 bases, with 9 bases between them. This CDR3 spans 13 amino acids. CDR1 is MGHDK and CDR2 is SYGVNS in the germline V gene.

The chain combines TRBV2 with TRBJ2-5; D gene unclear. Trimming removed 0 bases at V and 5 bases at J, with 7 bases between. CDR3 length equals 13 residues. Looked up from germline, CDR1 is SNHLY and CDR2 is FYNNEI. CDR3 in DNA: TGTGCCAGCAGTGAAGCTGTCCAGGAGACCCAGTACTTC. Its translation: CASSEAVQETQYF.

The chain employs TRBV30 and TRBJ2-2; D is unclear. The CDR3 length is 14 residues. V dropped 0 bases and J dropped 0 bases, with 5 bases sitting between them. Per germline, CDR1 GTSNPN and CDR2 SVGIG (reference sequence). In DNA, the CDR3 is TGTGCCTGGAGTGTGGGTGCGAACACCGGGGAGCTGTTTTTT. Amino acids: CAWSVGANTGELFF.

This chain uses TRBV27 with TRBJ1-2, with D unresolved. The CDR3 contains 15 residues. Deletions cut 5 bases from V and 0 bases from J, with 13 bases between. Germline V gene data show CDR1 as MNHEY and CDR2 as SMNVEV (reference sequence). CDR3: CASSVKREPNYGYTF. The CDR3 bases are TGTGCCAGCAGTGTCAAGAGGGAACCTAACTATGGCTACACCTTC.

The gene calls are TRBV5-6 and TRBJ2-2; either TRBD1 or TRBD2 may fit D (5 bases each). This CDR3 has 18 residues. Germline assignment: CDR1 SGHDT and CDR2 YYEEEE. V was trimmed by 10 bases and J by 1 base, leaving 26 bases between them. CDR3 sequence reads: CAGSLGHRRLQNTGELFF. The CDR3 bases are TGTGCCGGGAGCCTTGGACATAGAAGGCTACAGAACACCGGGGAGCTGTTTTTT.

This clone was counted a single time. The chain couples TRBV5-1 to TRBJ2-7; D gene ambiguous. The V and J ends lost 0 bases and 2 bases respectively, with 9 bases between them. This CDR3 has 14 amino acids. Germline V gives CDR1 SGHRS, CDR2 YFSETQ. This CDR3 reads CASSLGLGAYEQYF. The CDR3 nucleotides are TGCGCCAGCAGCTTGGGGCTGGGCGCCTACGAGCAGTACTTC.

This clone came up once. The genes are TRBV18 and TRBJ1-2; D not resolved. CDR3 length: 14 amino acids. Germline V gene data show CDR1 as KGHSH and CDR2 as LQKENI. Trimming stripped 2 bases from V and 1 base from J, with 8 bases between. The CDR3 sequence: CASSPREFNYGYTF. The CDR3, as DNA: TGTGCCAGCTCACCAAGGGAGTTTAACTATGGCTACACCTTC.

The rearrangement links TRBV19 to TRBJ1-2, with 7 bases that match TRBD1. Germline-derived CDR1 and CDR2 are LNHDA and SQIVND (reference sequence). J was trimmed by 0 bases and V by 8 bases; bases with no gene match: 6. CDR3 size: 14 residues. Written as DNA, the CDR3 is TGTGCCAGTTGTCGACAGGGCGCTAACTATGGCTACACCTTC. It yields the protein CASCRQGANYGYTF.

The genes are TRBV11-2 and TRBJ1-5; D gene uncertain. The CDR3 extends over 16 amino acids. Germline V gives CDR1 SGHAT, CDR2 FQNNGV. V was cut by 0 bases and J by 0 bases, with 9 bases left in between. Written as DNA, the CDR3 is TGTGCCAGCAGCTTAGATACCGGGAATAGCAATCAGCCCCAGCATTTT. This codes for CASSLDTGNSNQPQHF.

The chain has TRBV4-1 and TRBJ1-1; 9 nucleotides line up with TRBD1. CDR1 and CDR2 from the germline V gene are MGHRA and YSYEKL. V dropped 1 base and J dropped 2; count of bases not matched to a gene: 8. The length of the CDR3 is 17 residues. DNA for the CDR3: TGCGCCAGCAGCCAAGGCATTATTACAGGGGGCAACACTGAAGCTTTCTTT. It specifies CASSQGIITGGNTEAFF.

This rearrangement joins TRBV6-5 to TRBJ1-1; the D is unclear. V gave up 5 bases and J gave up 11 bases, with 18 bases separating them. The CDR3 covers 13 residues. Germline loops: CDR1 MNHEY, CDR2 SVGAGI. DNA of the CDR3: TGTGCCAGCAGTACCCTTGGAGGGAGTAAGGCTTTCTTT. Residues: CASSTLGGSKAFF.

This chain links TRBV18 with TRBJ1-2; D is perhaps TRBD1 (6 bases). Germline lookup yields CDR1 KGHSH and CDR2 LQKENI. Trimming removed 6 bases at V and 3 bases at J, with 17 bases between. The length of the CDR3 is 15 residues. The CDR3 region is CASSLDPGGDYGYTF. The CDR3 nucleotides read TGTGCCAGCTCGCTCGATCCGGGGGGCGACTATGGCTACACCTTC.

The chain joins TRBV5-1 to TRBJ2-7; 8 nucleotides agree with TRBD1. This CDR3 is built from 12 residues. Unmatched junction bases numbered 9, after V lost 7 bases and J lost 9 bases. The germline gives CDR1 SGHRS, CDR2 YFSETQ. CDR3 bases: TGCGCCAGCGGCGACGGACAGGGATCGCAGTACTTC. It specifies CASGDGQGSQYF.